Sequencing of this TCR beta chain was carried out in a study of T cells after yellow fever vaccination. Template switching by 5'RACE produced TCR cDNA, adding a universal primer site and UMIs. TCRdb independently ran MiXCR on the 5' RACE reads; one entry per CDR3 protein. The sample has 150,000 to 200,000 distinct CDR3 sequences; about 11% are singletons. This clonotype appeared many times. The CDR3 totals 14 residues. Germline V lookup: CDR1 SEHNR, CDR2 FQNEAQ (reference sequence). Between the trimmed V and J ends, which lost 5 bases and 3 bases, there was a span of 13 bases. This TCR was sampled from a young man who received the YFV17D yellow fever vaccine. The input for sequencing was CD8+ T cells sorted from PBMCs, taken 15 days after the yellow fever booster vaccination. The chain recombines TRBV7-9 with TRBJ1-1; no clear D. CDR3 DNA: TGTGCCAGCAGCCCTACCCAGTGGGACACTGAAGCTTTCTTT. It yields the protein CASSPTQWDTEAFF.